This record covers a single T cell receptor beta chain. Its target is not known. A second about 7 to 11 cycle PCR used barcoded and J-beta primers. TCRdb itself ran the 5' RACE reads through MiXCR, one entry per CDR3 protein. The sample has about 680,000 distinct CDR3 sequences; about 52% are singletons. These data come from a study of blood T cells in healthy people across ages. Study-level results: Versus aged donors, long-lived donors had higher diversity and more naive CD4+ cells. Estimated diversity that came from one million T cells was considered an underestimate.

Aged roughly 6 to 90, donors were systemically healthy Caucasians from Russia. The V end was cut by 7 bases, the J end by 1 base, with 16 bases between. In germline, CDR1 is KGHSY, CDR2 FQNENV. The CDR3 is 15 residues long. Sequencing input: blood. This receptor was taken from a woman aged 55 to 70 in good health. This chain connects TRBV16 to TRBJ1-1; D is unclear. In nucleotides, the CDR3 is TGTGCCAGCAACCTCAAATACCCCTGGAACACTGAAGCTTTCTTT. It codes for CASNLKYPWNTEAFF. Filled out from reference TRBV16 and TRBJ1-1, the complete variable domain reads GEEVAQTPKHLVRGEGQKAKLYCAPIKGHSYVFWYQQVLKNEFKFLISFQNENVFDETGMPKERFSAKCLPNSPCSLEIQATKLEDSAVYFCASNLKYPWNTEAFFGQGTRLTVV.